Listed below are T cell receptor beta chains from one sample, sequenced in a study of T cells in Graves' hyperthyroidism and ophthalmopathy. MiXCR was run by TCRdb on the multiplex PCR reads, yielding one entry per CDR3 protein. The repertoire has a few hundred thousand distinct CDR3 sequences, around 15% of them found once; the top ten carry 30%. The sequencing sample was made of blood. These receptors originate from a woman between 45 and 60 years old with Graves' hyperthyroidism that later progressed to Graves' ophthalmopathy. CDR3s include the opening cysteine and the closing phenylalanine or tryptophan. Clone size is not always given. Where it is, it says once, few, many or a class for expanded clones.

TRBV6-2/TRBV6-3 many CASIDGLAGPTDTQYF
TRBV19 many CASSNQGDEQFF
TRBV5-1 many CASSLTGNTEAFF
TRBV20-1 many CSARDEARQAYGYTF
TRBV20-1 many CSARAPRQGGDTGELFF
TRBV7-9 many CASSLAGVGEKLFF
TRBV5-1 many CASSLVVGGLAEAFF
TRBV5-1 many CASSFWTDTEAFF
TRBV30 many CAWSELGGELFF
TRBV27 many CASSPYPVSGRARQETQYF
TRBV20-1 many CSAGIWIQYF
TRBV20-1 many CSARPFDYEQYF
TRBV27 few CASSSQTLAYEQYF
TRBV27 NA CASYRDLASDTQYF
TRBV28 NA CASSSSAPDRGYNQPQHF
TRBV28 many CASSLEGPPNEQFF
TRBV2 many CASVEVSLAAWGEYF
TRBV5-1 many CASSVRTGGYGELFF
TRBV20-1 NA CSGRQGRTGELFF
TRBV28 many CASSLTENTQYF
TRBV10-3 NA CAISEDRDGYTF
TRBV28 few CASSHAGTVTEAFF
TRBV18 many CASSPAGANTEAFF
TRBV19 many CASSNRENLHLTGELFF
TRBV11-2 many CASSPSGDSTYEQYF
TRBV5-6 few CASSLPRDSSTDTQYF
TRBV2 many CASGEHPRNTEAFF
TRBV28 many CASSGELNTEAFF
TRBV11-2 many CASSLPPSEFF
TRBV5-1 many CASSRHLGQGEATEAFF
TRBV18 many CASSPRAGDEQYF
TRBV4-2 many CASSQSVGGLSTDTQYF
TRBV5-6 NA CASSPGVDEQYF
TRBV18 medium-sized CASSRESGNEAFF
TRBV20-1 NA CSAREGTNEKLFF
TRBV7-6 few CASSYSGTSGALF
TRBV2 many CARVQGRSTDTQYF
TRBV2 NA CASSEGRGYGYTF
TRBV15 many CATSRLDGYNEQFF
TRBV7-9 many CASSLAFGYNTEAFF
TRBV20-1 many CSATPRTGNYGYTF
TRBV6-1 once CASKFTGTGGTEAFF
TRBV4-2 NA CASSQGTGDSNQPQHF
TRBV20-1 many CSASRAEGGDTQYF